Listed below are T cell receptor beta chains from one sample, sequenced in a study of T cells in Graves' hyperthyroidism and ophthalmopathy. From the multiplex PCR reads, TCRdb called clonotypes with MiXCR, one entry per CDR3 protein. The repertoire holds approximately 370,000 distinct CDR3 sequences, with about a sixth as singletons. The sequenced sample was blood. These receptors were taken from a woman younger than 45 with Graves' hyperthyroidism that later progressed to Graves' ophthalmopathy. The CDR3 runs from the conserved cysteine through the conserved F or W. A D gene is named only where the DNA matches it firmly. Some rows have no size entry. The others give once, few or many, or a class for an expanded clone.

J,size,V,D,DNA,CDR3
TRBJ2-1,many,TRBV2,.,TGTGCCAGCAGAAACCTAGAACAGGGCACCGGCGGTGATGAGCAGTTCTTC,CASRNLEQGTGGDEQFF
TRBJ2-5,few,TRBV7-9,TRBD1,TGTGCCAGCAGCACCGGACAGGGGGCGTACCAAGAGACCCAGTACTTC,CASSTGQGAYQETQYF
TRBJ1-1,many,TRBV3-1,.,TGTGCCAGCAGCCTAGTGGACACTGAAGCTTTCTTT,CASSLVDTEAFF
TRBJ2-7,.,TRBV5-4,.,TGTGCCAGCAGCGACACCGGACTATCTTCCTACGAGCAGTACTTC,CASSDTGLSSYEQYF
TRBJ1-1,many,TRBV18,.,TGTGCCAGCTCACCAAGTGGCAGCTCTGAAGCTTTCTTT,CASSPSGSSEAFF
TRBJ2-7,.,TRBV20-1,.,TGCAGTGCTAGAGATCTAGGACTCGTCTTTGAGAACGAGCAGTACTTC,CSARDLGLVFENEQYF
TRBJ1-5,few,TRBV15,.,TGTGCCATCACGGAGGGTAACAATCAGCCCCAGCATTTT,CAITEGNNQPQHF
TRBJ2-6,.,TRBV7-2,.,TGTGCCAGCAGCATCAATGTGGCCAACGTCCTGACTTTC,CASSINVANVLTF
TRBJ2-1,many,TRBV28,TRBD1,TGTGCCAGCAGTGGGCCATCAGGGGGCTCCTACAATGAGCAGTTCTTC,CASSGPSGGSYNEQFF
TRBJ2-7,many,TRBV9,.,TGTGCCAGCAGCGTAGAGAGTTTCCAGGGACGGCACTCCTACGAGCAGTACTTC,CASSVESFQGRHSYEQYF
TRBJ2-7,many,TRBV14,.,TGTGCCAGCAGCCAAATGGACGGTCGATACGAGCAGTACTTC,CASSQMDGRYEQYF
TRBJ2-7,few,TRBV27,.,TGTGCCAGCAGGACACAGGCGTACGAGCAGTACTTC,CASRTQAYEQYF
TRBJ2-6,many,TRBV2,.,TGTGCCAGCAGTGAATCAAGGGTGCGGGGGGCCAACGTCCTGACTTTC,CASSESRVRGANVLTF
TRBJ2-1,many,TRBV27,.,TGTGCCAGCAGTTTACCAAGTACCACCAACAATGAGCAGTTCTTC,CASSLPSTTNNEQFF